Listed here are 26 T cell receptor beta chains from one sample, sequenced in a study of blood T cell repertoires in COVID-19. Measured with immunoSEQ multiplex PCR; TCRdb has only the in-frame clones, and not every one. The sample includes 250,000 to 300,000 clones, 70% to 90% of them seen just once. The source material was peripheral blood. The receptor set was obtained from a woman aged 25 to 39 who had recovered from COVID-19.

This rearrangement joins TRBV5-1 to TRBJ1-3; 7 positions agree with TRBD1. CDR3 length: 13 amino acids. The J segment lost 4 bases and the V segment lost 3 bases, leaving 1 base of the junction unmatched. Per the germline V gene, CDR1 is SGHRS and CDR2 is YFSETQ. The CDR3 DNA reads TGCGCCAGCAGCTCGGGACAGGGAAACACCATATATTTT. Translating it yields CASSSGQGNTIYF.

The CDR3 is CASSFLGLARTQYF. The DNA of the CDR3 is TGTGCCAGCAGTTTTCTGGGACTAGCGAGGACCCAGTACTTC. The chain uses TRBV27 and TRBJ2-5; 10 bases are shared with TRBD2. Germline CDR1 MNHEY, CDR2 SMNVEV (reference sequence). This CDR3 is built from 14 residues. Germline trimming cut 3 bases from V and 7 bases from J; bases unmatched to any gene: 5.

This chain links TRBV7-2 with TRBJ1-1, with D unresolved. Trimming shortened V by 0 bases and J by 1 base, and 9 bases separated the two germline ends. Germline CDR1 SGHTA, CDR2 FQGNSA. The CDR3 contains 15 residues. CDR3 amino acids: CASSLAVNTNTEAFF. The CDR3 DNA reads TGTGCCAGCAGCTTAGCGGTCAACACGAACACTGAAGCTTTCTTT.

This chain uses TRBV12-3 or TRBV12-4 with TRBJ2-3, with D possibly matching TRBD2 (5 bases). V was cut by 7 bases and J by 3 bases, with 11 bases left in between. This CDR3 is 13 amino acids long. The CDR3 loop reads CASTRGSTDTQYF. The DNA for the CDR3 is TGTGCCAGCACCCGAGGGTCTACAGATACGCAGTATTTT.

As DNA, the CDR3 is TGTGCCAGCAGCAGAAGACAGGGGGCGAGGAACGAGCAGTACTTC. It yields the protein CASSRRQGARNEQYF. The J gene is TRBJ2-7, the V gene TRBV9; 10 bases are a match to TRBD1. This CDR3 is built from 15 residues. Germline lookup yields CDR1 SGDLS and CDR2 YYNGEE. V shed 4 bases and J 5 bases; nucleotides not matched to a gene: 9.

This clone showed up just once. V is TRBV4-3 and J is TRBJ1-6; weak D call: TRBD1 (5 bases). The CDR3 loop spans 15 amino acids. V was cut by 4 bases and J by 6 bases, with 13 bases left in between. CDR1 is LGHNA and CDR2 is YSLEER in the germline V gene. CDR3 nucleotides: TGCGCCAGCAGCCTGGAGGGGTCAGCTAATTCACCCCTCCACTTT. Its protein product is CASSLEGSANSPLHF.

This chain joins TRBV19 and TRBJ1-6, with D perhaps TRBD1 (5 bases). Germline V lookup: CDR1 LNHDA, CDR2 SQIVND (reference sequence). V was clipped by 5 bases and J by 6 bases, with 17 bases between them. The length of the CDR3 is 16 residues. DNA of the CDR3: TGTGCCAGTAGTCGACAGACACTAGCCGGTAATTCACCCCTCCACTTT. Translation: CASSRQTLAGNSPLHF.

The rearrangement links TRBV2 to TRBJ2-3; D is ambiguous. The germline gives CDR1 SNHLY, CDR2 FYNNEI. This CDR3 comprises 12 residues. The V end was cut by 1 base, the J end by 11 bases, with 10 bases between. The CDR3 is CASSEGRILQYF. CDR3 nucleotides: TGTGCCAGCAGTGAAGGCAGGATTCTGCAGTATTTT.

The CDR3 DNA follows: TGTGCCAGCAGCTTGGGACAGCTCTATGGCTACACCTTC. Translating it yields CASSLGQLYGYTF. The chain couples TRBV5-4 to TRBJ1-2, with a tentative D call TRBD1 (5 bases). Trimming removed 0 bases at V and 4 bases at J, with 7 bases between. The CDR3 contains 13 residues. The V gene's germline CDR1 is SGHNT and CDR2 YYREEE (reference sequence).

V usage is TRBV5-1 and J usage is TRBJ2-3, with 7 bases identical to TRBD2. Trimming cost V 4 bases and J 4 bases; bases outside gene matches: 6. This CDR3 is 14 amino acids long. Germline CDR1 and CDR2: SGHRS and YFSETQ. CDR3 nucleotides: TGCGCCAGCAGCCTCCGGGGGGACCCAGATACGCAGTATTTT. The encoded protein is CASSLRGDPDTQYF.

This clone was observed once. The chain has TRBV27 and TRBJ2-5, with a weak D call TRBD2 (5 bases). Trimming stripped 6 bases from V and 5 bases from J, with 7 bases between. The CDR3 has 11 amino acids. Germline-derived CDR1 and CDR2 are MNHEY and SMNVEV (reference sequence). The DNA for the CDR3 is TGTGCCAGCAGAACGGGGGAGACCCAGTACTTC. It translates to CASRTGETQYF.

The genes are TRBV7-9 and TRBJ2-7; perhaps TRBD1 as D (6 bases). The CDR3 is 13 residues long. Germline V gives CDR1 SEHNR, CDR2 FQNEAQ (reference sequence). Trimming cost V 6 bases and J 5 bases, with 14 bases left between them. Here the CDR3 DNA reads TGTGCCAGCAGTCCCGACAGGAGACACGAGCAGTACTTC. It is translated as CASSPDRRHEQYF.

The genes are TRBV19 and TRBJ1-2, with 8 bases fitting TRBD1. CDR1 and CDR2 (germline): LNHDA, SQIVND (reference sequence). J gave up 4 bases and V 5 bases, and 12 bases lay outside the gene matches. This CDR3 is built from 16 residues. The CDR3 sequence is CASSAGGGQVIYGYTF. Here the CDR3 DNA reads TGTGCCAGTAGTGCCGGCGGGGGACAGGTAATCTATGGCTACACCTTC.

V gene TRBV6-4 combines with J gene TRBJ2-3; D might be TRBD1 (6 bases). The ends were cut back, 6 bases at V and 2 bases at J, with 18 bases in the middle. The CDR3 extends over 16 amino acids. Looked up from germline, CDR1 is MRHNA and CDR2 is SNTAGT. CDR3 loop: CASRHRVPHITDTQYF. CDR3 in DNA: TGTGCCAGCAGACACAGGGTCCCTCATATCACAGATACGCAGTATTTT.

This chain joins TRBV19 and TRBJ1-1; 10 bases fit TRBD1. The CDR3 has 16 amino acids. The V and J ends lost 3 bases and 5 bases, in that order; junction bases with no gene match: 9. The germline V gene has CDR1 LNHDA and CDR2 SQIVND (reference sequence). This CDR3 is CASSIPTGGGKTEAFF. DNA for the CDR3: TGTGCCAGTAGTATCCCGACAGGGGGCGGAAAGACTGAAGCTTTCTTT.

The chain carries TRBV3-1 (or the pseudogene TRBV3-2) and TRBJ1-6, with a weak D call TRBD1 (6 bases). V lost 4 bases and J lost 7, with 20 bases in between. The germline V gene encodes CDR1 LGHDT and CDR2 YNNKEL (reference sequence). This CDR3 contains 17 residues. Written as DNA, the CDR3 is TGTGCCAGCAGCCCGATTTATGGCAGGGGCGGAAATTCACCCCTCCACTTT. This gives the protein CASSPIYGRGGNSPLHF.

The chain joins TRBV11-3 to TRBJ2-2; perhaps TRBD1 as D (6 bases). CDR1 is SGHNT and CDR2 is YENEEA in the germline V gene. The germline V and J ends were trimmed by 6 bases and 6 bases, with 14 bases remaining between them. This CDR3 region has 14 residues. The CDR3 here is CASRGQGSPGELFF. The CDR3 DNA reads as TGTGCCAGCAGGGGGCAGGGGTCCCCCGGGGAGCTGTTTTTT.

This chain connects TRBV5-1 to TRBJ1-1; TRBD1 aligns across 9 bases. This CDR3 contains 15 residues. Germline CDR1 reads SGHRS; CDR2 reads YFSETQ. The junction had 7 bases not matched to a gene; V was cut back by 3 bases and J by 4 bases. The CDR3 coding sequence is TGCGCCAGCAGCTGGGGACAGGGAATGGGCACTGAAGCTTTCTTT. Its translation is CASSWGQGMGTEAFF.

With regard to this clone: The identical CDR3 is also encoded by other nucleotide sequences in the sample. The chain is built from TRBV12-3 or TRBV12-4 and TRBJ1-4; tentatively, D is TRBD1 (5 bases). The CDR3 contains 13 residues. Trimming took off 2 bases at V and 7 bases at J, with 8 bases between the two ends. The CDR3 DNA follows: TGTGCCAGCAGTTTACAGGGAGGTGAAAAACTGTTTTTT. As protein: CASSLQGGEKLFF.

The chain links TRBV15 to TRBJ2-5, with 9 bases lining up with TRBD1. The J segment lost 5 bases and the V segment lost 8 bases, leaving 6 bases of the junction unmatched. This CDR3 is 13 amino acids long. Germline CDR1 reads LNHNV; CDR2 reads YYDKDF (reference sequence). CDR3 sequence (DNA): TGTGCCACCGGGACAGGGACCGGCGAGACCCAGTACTTC. Amino acids: CATGTGTGETQYF.

The V call is TRBV28, the J call TRBJ2-7; possible D gene TRBD2, 6 bases. The V end lost 3 bases, the J end lost 1 base, and 19 bases lay between the germline ends. Germline V gene lookup returns CDR1 MDHEN and CDR2 SYDVKM. The CDR3 runs 17 residues. CDR3 DNA sequence: TGTGCCAGCAGTTTTTCGGGGGTTTTACGCAGATCCTACGAGCAGTACTTC. Protein: CASSFSGVLRRSYEQYF. Looking up the rest from reference TRBV28 and TRBJ2-7 gives the full variable domain: DVKVTQSSRYLVKRTGEKVFLECVQDMDHENMFWYRQDPGLGLRLIYFSYDVKMKEKGDIPEGYSVSREKKERFSLILESASTNQTSMYLCASSFSGVLRRSYEQYFGPGTRLTVT.

The chain recombines TRBV2 with TRBJ1-4; 8 bases align to TRBD1. Germline V gene data show CDR1 as SNHLY and CDR2 as FYNNEI. Unmatched junction bases numbered 8, after V lost 6 bases and J lost 8 bases. The length of the CDR3 is 14 residues. Here the CDR3 reads CASSPDRVEEKLFF. The CDR3 region has the DNA TGTGCCAGCAGCCCGGACAGGGTGGAAGAAAAACTGTTTTTT.

The chain is built from TRBV6-1 and TRBJ1-1; D gene unclear. Germline values: CDR1 MNHNS, CDR2 SASEGT. Deletions cut 6 bases from V and 1 base from J, with 9 bases between. This CDR3 comprises 13 residues. CDR3 residues: CASRAGTNTEAFF. DNA for the CDR3: TGTGCCAGCAGGGCAGGCACGAACACTGAAGCTTTCTTT.

The chain uses TRBV2 and TRBJ2-1; D may be TRBD1 (5 bases). The length of the CDR3 is 11 residues. Germline V gene data show CDR1 as SNHLY and CDR2 as FYNNEI. The CDR3 is CAGRAANEQFF. The CDR3 DNA reads TGTGCGGGCAGGGCAGCTAATGAGCAGTTCTTC.

The V and J genes are TRBV28 and TRBJ1-2; 10 bases are shared with TRBD1. The trim removed 6 bases at V and 5 bases at J, leaving 9 bases unmatched. Germline loops: CDR1 MDHEN, CDR2 SYDVKM. CDR3 length: 15 amino acids. CDR3 residues: CASSPGTGARYGYTF. In nucleotides, the CDR3 is TGTGCCAGCAGCCCCGGGACAGGGGCCCGTTATGGCTACACCTTC.

This clone has just a few counts. V usage is TRBV3-1 (or the pseudogene TRBV3-2) and J usage is TRBJ2-1; D is unresolved. The CDR3 runs 16 residues. Germline lookup yields CDR1 LGHDT and CDR2 YNNKEL (reference sequence). V lost 3 bases and J lost 3, with 15 bases in between. CDR3 in amino acids: CASSHRHRNDYNEQFF. The CDR3 coding sequence is TGTGCCAGCAGCCACCGACACCGGAATGACTACAATGAGCAGTTCTTC.